This entry lists 20 T cell receptor beta chains sequenced from one sample in a study of CD8 T cells in Susac syndrome. Roughly 0.45 to 1 ug RNA was reverse transcribed with random hexamers. TCRdb recomputed calls from the immunoSEQ multiplex PCR reads with MiXCR, one row per CDR3 protein. The sample consists of about 140,000 distinct CDR3 sequences, about 95% of them appearing once. Sequenced input: CD4+ T cells from PBMCs. The receptors derive from a human donor with multiple sclerosis.

The chain uses TRBV6-5 and TRBJ2-7, with D tentatively TRBD2 (5 bases). From germline, CDR1 is MNHEY and CDR2 SVGAGI. The V gene lost 8 bases and the J gene lost 3 bases, with 17 bases spanning the gap. The CDR3 is 14 residues long. The CDR3 reads CASGGARAYYEQYF. The CDR3 DNA is TGTGCCAGCGGAGGCGCTCGGGCCTACTACGAGCAGTACTTC.

J is TRBJ2-7 and V is TRBV5-1; no reliable D call. The CDR3 is made up of 13 amino acids. Germline V gene lookup returns CDR1 SGHRS and CDR2 YFSETQ. Trimming removed 4 bases from V and 7 bases from J, with 15 bases in between. CDR3 residues: CASSVDPGKEQYF. Here the CDR3 DNA reads TGCGCCAGCAGCGTAGATCCGGGCAAGGAGCAGTACTTC.

This rearrangement joins TRBV12-3 or TRBV12-4 to TRBJ2-3; maybe TRBD2 (5 bases). The ends were cut back, 2 bases at V and 1 base at J, with 10 bases in the middle. The CDR3 spans 15 residues. This CDR3 is CASSLSGWGTDTQYF. The CDR3 region has the DNA TGTGCCAGCAGTTTATCGGGGTGGGGCACAGATACGCAGTATTTT.

The gene calls are TRBV30 and TRBJ2-5, with 9 bases matching TRBD1. V gave up 7 bases and J gave up 5 bases; unmatched junction bases: 8. Germline CDR1 is GTSNPN and CDR2 is SVGIG (reference sequence). The CDR3 covers 13 residues. The CDR3 bases are TGTGCCTCCTTAGGGGGGACAGGGGAGACCCAGTACTTC. It is translated as CASLGGTGETQYF.

The chain links TRBV24-1 to TRBJ2-7; 10 bases fit TRBD2. Germline-derived CDR1 and CDR2 are KGHDR and SFDVKD. The CDR3 spans 16 residues. The V and J ends lost 0 bases and 4 bases, in that order; junction bases with no gene match: 5. The CDR3 sequence: CATSDLRPSGSYEQYF. CDR3 DNA: TGTGCCACCAGTGATTTGCGGCCTAGCGGGAGTTACGAGCAGTACTTC.

The chain is built from TRBV3-1 and TRBJ2-5, with D perhaps TRBD1 (6 bases). Trimming removed 0 bases from V and 4 bases from J, with 9 bases in between. The CDR3 consists of 14 residues. The V gene's germline CDR1 is LGHDT and CDR2 YNNKEL (reference sequence). The CDR3 DNA reads TGTGCCAGCAGCCAAGATCAGGGGACAGAGACCCAGTACTTC. As protein: CASSQDQGTETQYF.

The V call is TRBV27, the J call TRBJ1-2, with 7 positions matching TRBD1. The V segment lost 4 bases and the J segment 6 bases; nucleotides outside the gene matches: 8. This CDR3 contains 14 residues. Germline V CDR1 and CDR2: MNHEY, SMNVEV (reference sequence). CDR3 protein: CASSSRQGLHGYTF. In nucleotides, the CDR3 is TGTGCCAGCAGTTCCAGACAGGGACTGCATGGCTACACCTTC.

J is TRBJ2-1 and V is TRBV13, with D possibly being TRBD1 (6 bases). Trimming cost V 1 base and J 4 bases, with 23 bases left between them. Germline loops: CDR1 PRHDT, CDR2 FYEKMQ (reference sequence). The CDR3 extends over 19 amino acids. The chain's CDR3 is CASSLEYSRGSHLYNEQFF. The CDR3 DNA sequence: TGTGCCAGCAGCTTAGAGTATAGCAGGGGCAGCCACCTTTACAATGAGCAGTTCTTC.

The rearrangement uses TRBV20-1 and TRBJ2-2, with D perhaps TRBD1 or TRBD2 (5 bases each). CDR3 length: 14 amino acids. Germline V gene sequence: CDR1 DFQATT, CDR2 SNEGSKA (reference sequence). Trimming pared 2 bases from V and 1 base from J, leaving 8 bases between. CDR3 nucleotides: TGCAGTGCTAGATGGGACGGGAACACCGGGGAGCTGTTTTTT. This gives the protein CSARWDGNTGELFF.

The rearrangement uses TRBV28 and TRBJ1-1, with D perhaps TRBD1 (6 bases). Germline V gene data show CDR1 as MDHEN and CDR2 as SYDVKM. CDR3 length: 12 residues. The V gene lost 6 bases and the J gene lost 11 bases, with 16 bases spanning the gap. Here the CDR3 DNA reads TGTGCCAGCAGCTCCGGGACAAGGACCGCTTTCTTT. It specifies CASSSGTRTAFF.

CDR3 sequence: CASSVRGEGGELFF. CDR3 bases: TGTGCCAGCAGCGTGAGGGGTGAAGGCGGGGAGCTGTTTTTT. The chain joins TRBV9 to TRBJ2-2, with D perhaps assigned TRBD1 or TRBD2 (5 bases each). Between the trimmed V and J ends, which lost 2 bases and 7 bases, there was a span of 12 bases. The CDR3 sequence is 14 residues long. Looked up from germline, CDR1 is SGDLS and CDR2 is YYNGEE.

The V call is TRBV20-1, the J call TRBJ2-7, with 10 bases lining up with TRBD1. Losses at the gene ends were 6 bases for V and 2 bases for J; bases not matched to a gene: 4. The CDR3 loop spans 13 amino acids. Germline assignment: CDR1 DFQATT and CDR2 SNEGSKA (reference sequence). CDR3 residues: CSALDRGTYEQYF. The CDR3 coding sequence is TGCAGTGCCCTGGACAGGGGGACCTACGAGCAGTACTTC.

The chain recombines TRBV3-1 with TRBJ1-2; 9 nucleotides agree with TRBD1. The CDR3 has 16 amino acids. Losses at the gene ends were 4 bases for V and 1 base for J; bases not matched to a gene: 7. From germline, CDR1 is LGHDT and CDR2 YNNKEL (reference sequence). The CDR3: CASSRGQGSGNYGYTF. The CDR3 DNA is TGTGCCAGCAGCCGCGGACAGGGGTCTGGTAACTATGGCTACACCTTC.

The chain recombines TRBV9 with TRBJ2-3, with D maybe TRBD2 (6 bases). The CDR3 spans 15 residues. V gave up 6 bases and J gave up 0 bases, with 14 bases separating them. CDR1 is SGDLS and CDR2 is YYNGEE in the germline V gene. CDR3 loop: CASNVGRGSTDTQYF. The CDR3 nucleotides read TGTGCCAGCAACGTCGGGCGGGGTAGCACAGATACGCAGTATTTT.

This chain uses TRBV2 with TRBJ1-2, with 8 bases fitting TRBD1. V was pared by 7 bases and J by 4 bases, with 14 bases of the junction left unmatched. The CDR3 sequence is 16 residues long. CDR1 is SNHLY, CDR2 FYNNEI, per germline. CDR3 residues: CASNPNLGTGSYGYTF. CDR3 bases: TGTGCCAGCAACCCGAACCTGGGGACAGGATCCTATGGCTACACCTTC. The full variable domain, with the rest looked up from reference TRBV2 and TRBJ1-2, is EPEVTQTPSHQVTQMGQEVILRCVPISNHLYFYWYRQILGQKVEFLVSFYNNEISEKSEIFDDQFSVERPDGSNFTLKIRSTKLEDSAMYFCASNPNLGTGSYGYTFGSGTRLTVV.

The V gene is TRBV2, the J gene TRBJ1-5; D is unresolved. This CDR3 is built from 13 residues. Trimming left V 2 bases short and J 2 bases short, with 4 bases between. The V gene's germline CDR1 is SNHLY and CDR2 FYNNEI. CDR3 nucleotides: TGTGCCAGCAGTGAAATTGGCAATCAGCCCCAGCATTTT. Translated, it gives CASSEIGNQPQHF. Filled out from reference TRBV2 and TRBJ1-5, the complete variable domain reads EPEVTQTPSHQVTQMGQEVILRCVPISNHLYFYWYRQILGQKVEFLVSFYNNEISEKSEIFDDQFSVERPDGSNFTLKIRSTKLEDSAMYFCASSEIGNQPQHFGDGTRLSIL.

The V and J genes are TRBV20-1 and TRBJ2-3; a weak D match, TRBD2 (5 bases). The CDR3 is 15 amino acids. Trimming cost V 2 bases and J 1 base, with 13 bases left between them. Per the germline V gene, CDR1 is DFQATT and CDR2 is SNEGSKA (reference sequence). The CDR3 nucleotides are TGCAGTGCTAGACGGTCTAGCAGCGGCACAGATACGCAGTATTTT. Amino acid sequence: CSARRSSSGTDTQYF.

This clonotype was seen a single time. The rearrangement joins TRBV24-1 to TRBJ2-1; weak D call: TRBD1 (6 bases). Trimming took off 5 bases at V and 12 bases at J, with 22 bases between the two ends. The length of the CDR3 is 15 residues. The germline V gene encodes CDR1 KGHDR and CDR2 SFDVKD. The CDR3 spells CATSVAGQGLQGQFF. CDR3 DNA sequence: TGTGCCACCAGTGTGGCAGGGCAGGGATTACAGGGGCAGTTCTTC.

V is TRBV14 and J is TRBJ2-3; D perhaps matches TRBD2 (5 bases). In germline, CDR1 is SGHDN, CDR2 FVKESK. This CDR3 region has 15 residues. The V end lost 5 bases, the J end lost 2 bases, and 14 bases lay between the germline ends. CDR3 DNA: TGTGCCAGCAGCGTCATGGCGGGTCCCACAGATACGCAGTATTTT. It encodes CASSVMAGPTDTQYF.

V is TRBV20-1 and J is TRBJ2-3; TRBD2 aligns across 7 bases. CDR1 is DFQATT, CDR2 SNEGSKA, per germline (reference sequence). The CDR3 is 13 amino acids. The CDR3 DNA follows: TGCAGCCAGCGGGGATGGATCACAGATACGCAGTATTTT. This sequence encodes CSQRGWITDTQYF.